This T cell receptor (beta chain) was observed in a study of control samples from healthy donors and cancer patients. Using immunoSEQ multiplex PCR, the repertoire was profiled, and TCRdb retains in-frame clones only, with some absent. The sample holds roughly 200,000 clones, about 90% seen once. The count of this clone is one. The CDR3 runs to 12 residues. From germline, CDR1 is SQVTM and CDR2 ANQGSEA. J lost 4 bases, V lost 7 bases, and 4 bases had no gene match. The receptor was isolated from a man younger than 45 in good health. V and J are TRBV29-1 and TRBJ1-2, with 9 nucleotides matching TRBD1. The sequenced sample was blood. CDR3 in amino acids: CSGDREAYGYTF. The DNA for the CDR3 is TGCAGCGGGGACAGGGAGGCCTATGGCTACACCTTC.